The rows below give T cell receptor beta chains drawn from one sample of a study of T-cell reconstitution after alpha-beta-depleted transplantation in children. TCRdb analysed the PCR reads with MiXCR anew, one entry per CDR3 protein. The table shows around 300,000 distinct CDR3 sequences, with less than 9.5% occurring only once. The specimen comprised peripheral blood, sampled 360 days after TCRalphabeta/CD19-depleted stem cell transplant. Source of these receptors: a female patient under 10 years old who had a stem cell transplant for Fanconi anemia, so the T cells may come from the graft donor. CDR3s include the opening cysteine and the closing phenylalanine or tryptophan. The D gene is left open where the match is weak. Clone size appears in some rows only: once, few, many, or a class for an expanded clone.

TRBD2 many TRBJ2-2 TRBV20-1 TGCAGTGCTAGAGATGCGGCTAGCGGGGGGGACACCGGGGAGCTGTTTTTT CSARDAASGGDTGELFF
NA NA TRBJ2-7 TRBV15 TGTGCCACCAGCAATATAGGGGTGAGCTCCTACGAGCAGTACTTC CATSNIGVSSYEQYF
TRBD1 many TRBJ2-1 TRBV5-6 TGTGCCAGCAGCTTGTTAACGACAGGGGGTTACCATGAGCAGTTCTTC CASSLLTTGGYHEQFF
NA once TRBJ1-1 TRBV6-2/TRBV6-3 TGTGCCAGCAGTCGGAGATCGGACACTGAAGCTTTCTTT CASSRRSDTEAFF
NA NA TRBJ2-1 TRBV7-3 TGTGCCAGCAGCCCGGCCAGGGCTGGGTACAATGAGCAGTTCTTC CASSPARAGYNEQFF
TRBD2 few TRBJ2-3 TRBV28 TGTGCCAGCAGTTTACACTCCGGTCTAGCGGGGTACACAGATACGCAGTATTTT CASSLHSGLAGYTDTQYF
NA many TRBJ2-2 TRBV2 TGTGCCAGAAGACGGACCTTTGGCACCGGGGAGCTGTTTTTT CARRRTFGTGELFF
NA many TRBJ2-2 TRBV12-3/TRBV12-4 TGTGCCAGTCAAGATCTAACCCGGAGATCGGTCCACACCGGGGAGCTGTTTTTT CASQDLTRRSVHTGELFF
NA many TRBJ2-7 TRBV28 TGTGCCAGCAGTACGCGGACGGGCCCCTACGAGCAGTACTTC CASSTRTGPYEQYF
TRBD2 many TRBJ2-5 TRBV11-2 TGTGCCAGCAGCTTAGCATTAGCGGGAGTTCTAGAGACCCAGTACTTC CASSLALAGVLETQYF
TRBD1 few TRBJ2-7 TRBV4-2 TGTGCCAGCAGCCCGCCCGGGACAGCAGGCGGCGAGCAGTACTTC CASSPPGTAGGEQYF
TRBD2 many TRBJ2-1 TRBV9 TGTGCCAGCAGCGTAGCCGGGAGGGGGTACAATGAGCAGTTCTTC CASSVAGRGYNEQFF
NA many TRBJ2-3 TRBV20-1 TGCAGTGCTAGTAGTGAGGATACGCAGTATTTT CSASSEDTQYF
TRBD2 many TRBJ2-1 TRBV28 TGTGCCAGCAGTTACCTTTTAAATGGGAGGGCCACCTACAATGAGCAGTTCTTC CASSYLLNGRATYNEQFF
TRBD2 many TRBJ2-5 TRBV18 TGTGCCAGCTCACTCTTAAGCGGGGGCGAAGTGGAGACCCAGTACTTC CASSLLSGGEVETQYF
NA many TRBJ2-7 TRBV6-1 TGTGCCAGCGACGGGAACGAGCAGTACTTC CASDGNEQYF
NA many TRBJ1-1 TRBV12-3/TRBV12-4 TGTGCCAGCACCCCCGGGGCGAGTGACACTGAAGCTTTCTTT CASTPGASDTEAFF
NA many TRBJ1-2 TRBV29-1 TGCAGCGTCCGGACAGCCGAGGGCTATGGCTACACCTTC CSVRTAEGYGYTF
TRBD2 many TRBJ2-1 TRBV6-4 TGTGCCAGCAGTGACTCGGGCGGGGGGGCAGCTGAGCAGTTCTTC CASSDSGGGAAEQFF
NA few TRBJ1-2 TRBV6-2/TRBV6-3 TGTGCCAGCAGCGGGACCAGCCGTGGCTACACCTTC CASSGTSRGYTF
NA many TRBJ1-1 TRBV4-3 TGCGCCAGCAGCCAAGCCCCGCGGATCGGGAGGGGAGCTTTCTTT CASSQAPRIGRGAFF
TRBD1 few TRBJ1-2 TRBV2 TGTGCCAGCAGTGACTCAGGGGGTGAGGACTATGGCTACACCTTC CASSDSGGEDYGYTF
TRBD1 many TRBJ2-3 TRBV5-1 TGCGCCAGCAGCTTGGACAGGGGGGGCACAGATACGCAGTATTTT CASSLDRGGTDTQYF
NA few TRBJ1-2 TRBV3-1 TGTGCCAGCAGCCCCTGGACACGCTATGGCTACACCTTC CASSPWTRYGYTF
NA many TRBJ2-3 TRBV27 TGTGCCAGCAGTTCCCAACTAGGTCGTACAGATACGCAGTATTTT CASSSQLGRTDTQYF
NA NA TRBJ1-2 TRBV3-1 TGTGCCAGCAGCCAAGACAAGGAGAAGGGTCGCGGCTACACCTTC CASSQDKEKGRGYTF
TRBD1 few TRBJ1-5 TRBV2 TGTGCCAGCAGTGGGACAGGGGGGGGGAGGCCCCAGCATTTT CASSGTGGGRPQHF
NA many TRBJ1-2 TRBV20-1 TGCAGTGCTAGCCCCCGGTGGGATGGCTACACCTTC CSASPRWDGYTF
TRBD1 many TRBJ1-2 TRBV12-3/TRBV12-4 TGTGCCAGCAGTGACCACAGGACAGGGGGGGACTATGGCTACACCTTC CASSDHRTGGDYGYTF
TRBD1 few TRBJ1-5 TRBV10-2 TGCGCCAGCATGCAGGGGGCCAATCAGCCCCAGCATTTT CASMQGANQPQHF
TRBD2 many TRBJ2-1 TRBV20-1 TGCAGTGCTAGTCCCGGGACTAGCGGGGGGAGACGGCCGTACAATGAGCAGTTCTTC CSASPGTSGGRRPYNEQFF
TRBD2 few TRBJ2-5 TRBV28 TGTGCCAGCAGTTCTAGCGGGGGGTGGGAAGAGACCCAGTACTTC CASSSSGGWEETQYF
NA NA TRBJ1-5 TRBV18 TGTGCCAGCTCACCAGTCCAAGGGGGCAATCAGCCCCAGCATTTT CASSPVQGGNQPQHF
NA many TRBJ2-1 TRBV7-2 TGTGCCAGCAGCTACCTAGCGAGCACCATTTACAATGAGCAGTTCTTC CASSYLASTIYNEQFF
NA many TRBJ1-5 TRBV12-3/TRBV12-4 TGTGCCAGCAGAGGGGGGTACCAGGCGAGGCAGCCCCAGCATTTT CASRGGYQARQPQHF
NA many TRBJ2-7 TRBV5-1 TGCGCCAGCAGCTCCATGGGGCTCTACGAGCAGTACTTC CASSSMGLYEQYF
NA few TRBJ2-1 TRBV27 TGTGCCAGCAGTTCCCGACCGGCCTCCTACAATGAGCAGTTCTTC CASSSRPASYNEQFF
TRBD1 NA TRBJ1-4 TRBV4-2 TGTGCCAGCAGCCAGGGAGGGGGCGCGGGGGAAAAACTGTTTTTT CASSQGGGAGEKLFF
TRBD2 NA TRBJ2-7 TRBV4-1 TGCGCCAGCAGCCATTCCTACCCCGGGACTAGCTACTACGAGCAGTACTTC CASSHSYPGTSYYEQYF
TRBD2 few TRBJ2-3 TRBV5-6 TGTGCCAGCAGCGCGGGACTAGGTGCAGATACGCAGTATTTT CASSAGLGADTQYF
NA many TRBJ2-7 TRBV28 TGTGCCAGCAGTTTAAGGGACTACGAGCAGTACTTC CASSLRDYEQYF
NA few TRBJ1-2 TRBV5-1 TGCGCCAGCAGCTCGGGGGTGGACGGTGGCTACACCTTC CASSSGVDGGYTF
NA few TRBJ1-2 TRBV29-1 TGCAGCGCCGGGGAGGGCAGGGGCTATGGCTACACCTTC CSAGEGRGYGYTF
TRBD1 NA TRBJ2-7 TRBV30 TGTGCCTCTAAGGGGGCTTGGGCCTACGAGCAGTACTTC CASKGAWAYEQYF
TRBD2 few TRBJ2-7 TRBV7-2 TGTGCCAGCAGCCGGGACTATTCCGCCGAGCAGTACTTC CASSRDYSAEQYF
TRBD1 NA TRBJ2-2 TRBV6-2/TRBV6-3 TGTGCCAACGGTACAGGGGGCACCGGGGAGCTGTTTTTT CANGTGGTGELFF